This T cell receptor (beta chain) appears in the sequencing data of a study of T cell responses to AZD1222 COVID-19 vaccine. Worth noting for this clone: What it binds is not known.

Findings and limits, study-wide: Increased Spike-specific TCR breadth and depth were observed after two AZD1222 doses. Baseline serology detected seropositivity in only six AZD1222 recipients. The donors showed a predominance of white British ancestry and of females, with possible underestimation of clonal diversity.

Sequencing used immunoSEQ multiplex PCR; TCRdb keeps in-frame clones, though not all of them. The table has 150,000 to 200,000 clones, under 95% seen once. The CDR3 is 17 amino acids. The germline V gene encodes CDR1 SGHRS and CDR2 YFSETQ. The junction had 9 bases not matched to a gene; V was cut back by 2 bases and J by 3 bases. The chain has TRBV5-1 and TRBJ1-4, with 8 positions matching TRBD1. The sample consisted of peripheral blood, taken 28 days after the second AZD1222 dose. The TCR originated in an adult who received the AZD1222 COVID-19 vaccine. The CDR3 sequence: CASSLTQGARANEKLFF. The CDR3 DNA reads TGCGCCAGCAGCTTAACTCAGGGGGCGCGGGCTAATGAAAAACTGTTTTTT.